The subject of this entry is one TCR beta chain. Original processing methods: The authors estimated nucleated cell counts from reference gene primer amplification. Profiled with immunoSEQ multiplex PCR; TCRdb holds only in-frame clones, not every one. That table supplies the V and J calls and clone size; D and trimming were determined from the DNA. Among some 170,000 clones, roughly nine tenths were seen once, and the ten largest hold 1% to 1.5%. The sample belongs to a study of blood T cell repertoires in COVID-19. Study details: Specimens from acute and convalescent COVID-19 originated in the United States, Italy and Spain.

The sample comprised PBMCs or T cells enriched from blood (not recorded which). The TCR was taken from a human donor with acute COVID-19. The donor label of this sample is uncertain.

CDR3 residues: CASSLQPGSTNEKLFF. The CDR3 nucleotides read TGCGCCAGCAGCTTGCAGCCAGGCTCAACTAATGAAAAACTGTTTTTT. The chain is built from TRBV5-1 and TRBJ1-4; D not certain. Trimming left V 1 base short and J 0 bases short, with 10 bases between. The CDR3 contains 16 residues. Germline CDR1 and CDR2: SGHRS and YFSETQ.